This T cell receptor beta chain originates from a study of shared clonotypes between healthy human individuals. The method was immunoSEQ multiplex PCR; TCRdb's version includes in-frame clones alone and lacks a portion of them. The table shows approximately 940,000 clones, with roughly 72% occurring only once. This clone was counted a single time. Its target is unknown. Donation came from healthy HIV-negative adults that had no recent acute infections or vaccinations. Whole-study findings and limits: Shared across a handful of donors were roughly 4.7% of the naive CD4 clonotypes. The generation probabilities recorded for non-shared clonotypes fell below those of clonotypes shared by all four donors.

V gave up 4 bases and J gave up 5 bases, with 17 bases separating them. This CDR3 comprises 15 residues. CDR1 is MGHRA, CDR2 YSYEKL, per germline. V and J are TRBV4-1 and TRBJ2-5, with a possible D match to TRBD2 (6 bases). The sample was memory CD4+ T cells sorted from blood. Subset in this sample: CD45RA-negative fraction. The origin of this receptor is a man younger than 35 in good health. The CDR3 reads CASSLAATSWETQYF. In DNA, the CDR3 is TGCGCCAGCAGCCTCGCCGCGACTAGTTGGGAGACCCAGTACTTC.